This TCR beta chain derives from a study of blood T cell repertoires in COVID-19. The participants were between about 18 and 95 years old and came from under 25 US areas. Participant-reported clinical history was the basis for cohort assignment. Authors' methods: Reference gene primers were amplified, and this amplification served to estimate nucleated cell counts. Clones were sequenced by immunoSEQ multiplex PCR, and TCRdb holds only the in-frame ones, with some missing. From that table come the V and J calls and clone size; the DNA was used to work out D and trimming. Among 380,000 or so clones listed, approximately 87% were seen once. Trimming removed 5 bases from V and 5 bases from J, with 6 bases in between. Germline values: CDR1 SEHNR, CDR2 FQNEAQ (reference sequence). CDR3 size: 11 residues.

V and J are TRBV7-9 and TRBJ1-2; the D is unclear. The sequence was obtained from a woman in her thirties with acute COVID-19. The specimen was PBMCs or T cells enriched from blood (not recorded which). CDR3 DNA sequence: TGTGCCAGCAGCCCTTCGTATGGCTACACCTTC. This codes for CASSPSYGYTF.